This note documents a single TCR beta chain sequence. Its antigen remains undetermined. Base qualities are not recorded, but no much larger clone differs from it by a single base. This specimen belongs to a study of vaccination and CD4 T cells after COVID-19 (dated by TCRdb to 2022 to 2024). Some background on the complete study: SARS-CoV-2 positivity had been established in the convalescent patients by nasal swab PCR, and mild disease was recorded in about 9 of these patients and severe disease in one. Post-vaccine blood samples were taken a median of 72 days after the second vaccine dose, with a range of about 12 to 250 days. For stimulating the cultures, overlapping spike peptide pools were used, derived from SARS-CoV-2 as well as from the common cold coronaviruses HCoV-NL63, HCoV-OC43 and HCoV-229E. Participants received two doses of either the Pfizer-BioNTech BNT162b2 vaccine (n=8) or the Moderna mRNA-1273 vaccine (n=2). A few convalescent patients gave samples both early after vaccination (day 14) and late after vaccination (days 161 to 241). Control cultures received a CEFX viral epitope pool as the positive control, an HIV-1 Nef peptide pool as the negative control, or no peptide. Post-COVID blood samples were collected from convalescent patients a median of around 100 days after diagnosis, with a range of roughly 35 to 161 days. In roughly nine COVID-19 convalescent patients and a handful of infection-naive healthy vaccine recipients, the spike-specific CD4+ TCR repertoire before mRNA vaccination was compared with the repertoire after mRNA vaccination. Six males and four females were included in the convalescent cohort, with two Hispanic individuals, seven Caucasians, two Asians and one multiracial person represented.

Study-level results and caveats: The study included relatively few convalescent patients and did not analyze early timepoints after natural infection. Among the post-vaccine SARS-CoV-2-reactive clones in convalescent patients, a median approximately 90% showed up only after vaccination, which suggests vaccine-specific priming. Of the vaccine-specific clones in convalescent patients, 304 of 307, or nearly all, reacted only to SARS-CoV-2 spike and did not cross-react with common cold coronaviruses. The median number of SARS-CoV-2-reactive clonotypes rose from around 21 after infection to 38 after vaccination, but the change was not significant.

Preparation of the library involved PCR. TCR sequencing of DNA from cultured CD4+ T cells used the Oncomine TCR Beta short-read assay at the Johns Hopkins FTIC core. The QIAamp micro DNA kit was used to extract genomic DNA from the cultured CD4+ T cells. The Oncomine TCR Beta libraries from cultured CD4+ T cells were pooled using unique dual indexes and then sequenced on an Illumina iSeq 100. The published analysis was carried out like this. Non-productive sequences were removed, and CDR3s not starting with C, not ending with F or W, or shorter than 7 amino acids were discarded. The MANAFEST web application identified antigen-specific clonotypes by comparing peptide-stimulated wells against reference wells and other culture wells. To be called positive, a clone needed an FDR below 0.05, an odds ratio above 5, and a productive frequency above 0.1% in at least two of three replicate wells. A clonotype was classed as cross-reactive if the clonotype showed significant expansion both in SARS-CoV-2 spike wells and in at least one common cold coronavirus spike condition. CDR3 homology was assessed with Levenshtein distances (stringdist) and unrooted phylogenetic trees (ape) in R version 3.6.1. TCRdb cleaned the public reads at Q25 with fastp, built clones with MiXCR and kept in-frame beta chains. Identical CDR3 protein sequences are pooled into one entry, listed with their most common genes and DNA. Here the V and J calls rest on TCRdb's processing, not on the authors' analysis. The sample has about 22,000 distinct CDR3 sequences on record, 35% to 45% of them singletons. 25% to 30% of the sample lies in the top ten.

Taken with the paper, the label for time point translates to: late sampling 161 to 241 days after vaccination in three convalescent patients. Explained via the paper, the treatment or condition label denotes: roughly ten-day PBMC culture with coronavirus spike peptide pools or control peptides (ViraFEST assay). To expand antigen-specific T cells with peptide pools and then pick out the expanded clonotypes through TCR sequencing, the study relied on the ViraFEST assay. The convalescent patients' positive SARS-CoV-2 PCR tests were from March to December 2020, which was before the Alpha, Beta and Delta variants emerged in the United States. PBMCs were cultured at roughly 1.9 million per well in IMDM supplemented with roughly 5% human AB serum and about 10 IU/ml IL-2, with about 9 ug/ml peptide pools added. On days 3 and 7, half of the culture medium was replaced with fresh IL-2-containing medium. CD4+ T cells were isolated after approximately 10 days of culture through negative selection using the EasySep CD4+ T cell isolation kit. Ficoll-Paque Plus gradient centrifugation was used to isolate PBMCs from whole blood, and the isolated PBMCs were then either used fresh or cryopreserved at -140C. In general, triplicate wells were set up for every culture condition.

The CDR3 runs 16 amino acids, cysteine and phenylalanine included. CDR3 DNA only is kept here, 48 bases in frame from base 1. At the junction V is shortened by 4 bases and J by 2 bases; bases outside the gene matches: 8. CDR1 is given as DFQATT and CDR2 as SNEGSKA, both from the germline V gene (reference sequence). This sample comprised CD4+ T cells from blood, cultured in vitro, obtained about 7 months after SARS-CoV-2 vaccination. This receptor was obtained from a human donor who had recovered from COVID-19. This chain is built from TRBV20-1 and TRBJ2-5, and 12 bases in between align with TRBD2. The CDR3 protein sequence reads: CSATQGLAGWQETQYF. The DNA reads TGCAGTGCTACCCAAGGACTAGCGGGGTGGCAAGAGACCCAGTACTTC.